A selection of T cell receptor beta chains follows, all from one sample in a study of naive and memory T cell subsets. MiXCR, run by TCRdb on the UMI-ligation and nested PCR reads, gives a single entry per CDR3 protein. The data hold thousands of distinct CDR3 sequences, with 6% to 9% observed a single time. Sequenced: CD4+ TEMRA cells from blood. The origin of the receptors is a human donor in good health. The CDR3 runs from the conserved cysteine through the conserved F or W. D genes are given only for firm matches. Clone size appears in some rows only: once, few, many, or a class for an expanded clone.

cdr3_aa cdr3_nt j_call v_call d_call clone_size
CSASQGQGFNLYEQYF TGCAGTGCTAGTCAGGGACAGGGGTTCAACCTCTACGAGCAGTACTTC TRBJ2-7 TRBV20-1 TRBD1 many
CASSLEGGQPQHF TGTGCCAGCAGCTTAGAGGGGGGACAGCCCCAGCATTTT TRBJ1-5 TRBV7-3 . many
CATSDLGRGPRDTGELFF TGTGCCACCAGTGATTTGGGACGGGGACCCCGGGACACCGGGGAGCTGTTTTTT TRBJ2-2 TRBV24-1 . many
CASTPGQGNGYTF TGCGCCAGCACCCCCGGACAGGGGAATGGCTACACCTTC TRBJ1-2 TRBV5-1 TRBD1 .
CAWDPGPKAYEQYF TGTGCCTGGGATCCGGGACCCAAGGCCTACGAGCAGTACTTC TRBJ2-7 TRBV30 . many
CASSQGDYRTDTQYF TGTGCCAGCAGCCAAGGGGACTATCGCACAGATACGCAGTATTTT TRBJ2-3 TRBV3-1 TRBD2 few
CASSPLLGDEQYF TGTGCCAGCAGCCCCCTCCTCGGAGACGAGCAGTACTTC TRBJ2-7 TRBV7-2 . few
CASSQVFMGSDEQYF TGTGCCAGCAGCCAGGTGTTTATGGGGAGCGACGAGCAGTACTTC TRBJ2-7 TRBV3-1 . many
CASRVLVTGANVLTF TGTGCCAGCAGGGTCTTGGTAACTGGGGCCAACGTCCTGACTTTC TRBJ2-6 TRBV2 . many
CASSSISRRNTGELFF TGTGCCAGCAGCTCTATATCGCGTCGAAACACCGGGGAGCTGTTTTTT TRBJ2-2 TRBV7-2 . many
CSGTNPDRDNEQFF TGCAGTGGAACTAACCCTGACCGGGACAATGAGCAGTTCTTC TRBJ2-1 TRBV20-1 . many
CASSITVNTEAFF TGTGCCAGCAGCATAACAGTGAACACTGAAGCTTTCTTT TRBJ1-1 TRBV7-9 . large
CASSPGSLAGGPRQETQYF TGTGCCAGCTCACCTGGATCGCTAGCGGGAGGGCCCCGCCAAGAGACCCAGTACTTC TRBJ2-5 TRBV18 TRBD2 many
CSAGGGNQPQHF TGCAGTGCCGGGGGCGGCAATCAGCCCCAGCATTTT TRBJ1-5 TRBV20-1 . once
CSASGVRRTEAFF TGCAGTGCTTCGGGGGTGAGAAGAACTGAAGCTTTCTTT TRBJ1-1 TRBV20-1 . many
CASSVLAGAVEQYF TGTGCCAGCAGTGTTCTAGCGGGAGCAGTCGAGCAGTACTTC TRBJ2-7 TRBV6-6 TRBD2 many
CSASPPGGREEGYTF TGCAGTGCTAGCCCCCCAGGGGGACGGGAGGAAGGCTACACCTTC TRBJ1-2 TRBV20-1 TRBD1 many
CASSETDQNFF TGCGCCAGCAGTGAAACGGACCAAAACTTCTTT TRBJ1-1 TRBV10-2 . few
CSGLAGGGSTDTQYF TGCAGTGGGCTAGCGGGAGGAGGTAGCACAGATACGCAGTATTTT TRBJ2-3 TRBV20-1 TRBD2 few
CASSSISILGYTF TGTGCCAGCAGCTCCATCTCCATCCTAGGCTACACCTTC TRBJ1-2 TRBV5-4 . .
CASSTELAGRFNGEQFF TGTGCCAGCAGCACCGAACTAGCGGGCCGCTTTAACGGGGAGCAGTTCTTC TRBJ2-1 TRBV7-8 TRBD2 many
CSVYRASPHSGANVLTF TGCAGCGTGTACCGGGCCTCTCCCCACTCTGGGGCCAACGTCCTGACTTTC TRBJ2-6 TRBV29-1 . many
CASSLAQRQETQYF TGCGCCAGCAGCTTAGCCCAGCGGCAAGAGACCCAGTACTTC TRBJ2-5 TRBV5-1 . many
CASSSDRVGTDTQYF TGTGCCAGCAGCTCGGACAGGGTAGGCACAGATACGCAGTATTTT TRBJ2-3 TRBV7-2 TRBD1 many
CASSTGLAGAGETQYF TGTGCCAGCAGCACCGGACTAGCGGGAGCCGGAGAGACCCAGTACTTC TRBJ2-5 TRBV7-8 TRBD2 hyperexpanded
CASSQPGLAGPGELFF TGTGCCAGCAGCCAACCGGGACTAGCGGGACCCGGGGAGCTGTTTTTT TRBJ2-2 TRBV3-1 TRBD2 few
CASSETTPEQYF TGTGCCAGCAGTGAAACTACACCCGAGCAGTACTTC TRBJ2-7 TRBV2 . many
CASIGNSPLHF TGTGCCAGCATAGGGAATTCACCCCTCCACTTT TRBJ1-6 TRBV6-1 . many